Listed below are T cell receptor beta chains from one sample, sequenced in a study of shared clonotypes between healthy human individuals. The data were produced by immunoSEQ multiplex PCR, yet TCRdb's version contains in-frame clones alone and is incomplete. The data show roughly 2,500,000 clones, 93% seen once. Source material: naive CD4+ T cells from PBMCs. These receptors were taken from a man in his late teens or twenties in good health. Some clones in this sample may be carry-over from other donors' samples. The CDR3 runs from the conserved cysteine through the conserved F or W. D genes are given only for firm matches. Clone sizes are given selectively: once, few, many, or a class where the clone is expanded.

CDR3,DNA,size,D,V,J
CASSVGTVGTGELFF,TGTGCCAGCAGCGTCGGGACAGTCGGCACCGGGGAGCTGTTTTTT,NA,TRBD1,TRBV9,TRBJ2-2
CASTSRPTYEQYF,TGTGCCAGCACCTCCCGACCCACCTACGAGCAGTACTTC,once,NA,TRBV28,TRBJ2-7
CASSPYTVGTYNEQFF,TGTGCCAGCTCACCATACACAGTCGGAACCTACAATGAGCAGTTCTTC,NA,NA,TRBV18,TRBJ2-1
CASTAEGYEQYF,TGTGCCAGCACGGCAGAGGGCTACGAGCAGTACTTC,NA,NA,TRBV28,TRBJ2-7
CASSIDNWTNQPQHF,TGTGCCAGTAGTATAGATAATTGGACGAATCAGCCCCAGCATTTT,NA,NA,TRBV19,TRBJ1-5
CASSQELANSTDTQYF,TGTGCCAGCAGCCAAGAACTCGCAAATAGCACAGATACGCAGTATTTT,NA,NA,TRBV4-2,TRBJ2-3
CASSLTVGGRRSYNEQFF,TGCGCCAGCAGCCTGACGGTGGGCGGGAGGAGGTCCTACAATGAGCAGTTCTTC,NA,TRBD2,TRBV5-1,TRBJ2-1
CASTVGGARTTEAFF,TGTGCCAGCACCGTTGGGGGGGCGCGGACCACTGAAGCTTTCTTT,NA,NA,TRBV28,TRBJ1-1
CASSQSSEGGANVLTF,TGCGCCAGCAGTCAATCGAGTGAAGGTGGGGCCAACGTCCTGACTTTC,NA,NA,TRBV23-1,TRBJ2-6
CASSLDGQGAFYTGELFF,TGCGCCAGCAGCCTGGACGGACAGGGGGCTTTTTACACCGGGGAGCTGTTTTTT,NA,TRBD1,TRBV5-1,TRBJ2-2
CASGGRLAGYNEQFF,TGTGCCAGCGGGGGCCGACTAGCGGGGTACAATGAGCAGTTCTTC,NA,TRBD2,TRBV7-2,TRBJ2-1
CASSFLVREKSYEQYF,TGTGCCAGCAGCTTTCTCGTGCGGGAGAAGTCCTACGAGCAGTACTTC,NA,TRBD2,TRBV11-2,TRBJ2-7
CAISGTGGDNQPQHF,TGTGCCATCAGTGGAACAGGGGGCGACAATCAGCCCCAGCATTTT,NA,TRBD1,TRBV10-3,TRBJ1-5
CASSLTGSGNTIYF,TGTGCCAGCAGCCTAACAGGATCTGGAAACACCATATATTTT,NA,NA,TRBV11-1,TRBJ1-3
CASSRRIRYTEAFF,TGTGCCAGCAGCCGACGGATCAGGTACACTGAAGCTTTCTTT,once,NA,TRBV5-6,TRBJ1-1
CASKGGWNTEAFF,TGTGCCAGCAAAGGAGGCTGGAACACTGAAGCTTTCTTT,NA,NA,TRBV6-1,TRBJ1-1
CASSLARTGHYGYTF,TGTGCCAGCAGTTTAGCTCGGACAGGGCACTATGGCTACACCTTC,few,TRBD1,TRBV28,TRBJ1-2
CASSLGWWQGTEAFF,TGCGCCAGCAGCTTGGGGTGGTGGCAGGGCACTGAAGCTTTCTTT,NA,NA,TRBV5-1,TRBJ1-1
CASSEAVVSAFYGYTF,TGTGCCAGCAGCGAAGCTGTAGTCTCAGCATTTTATGGCTACACCTTC,NA,NA,TRBV7-8,TRBJ1-2
CASNLGILLDTQYF,TGTGCCAGCAATCTAGGGATTTTACTAGATACGCAGTATTTT,NA,NA,TRBV28,TRBJ2-3
CASNIGGSYEQYF,TGTGCCAGCAATATCGGCGGTTCCTACGAGCAGTACTTC,NA,NA,TRBV28,TRBJ2-7
CASSPQGGTEAFF,TGTGCCAGCAGCCCTCAGGGCGGGACTGAAGCTTTCTTT,few,NA,TRBV11-2,TRBJ1-1
CASRSSGANVLTF,TGTGCCAGCAGGAGCTCTGGGGCCAACGTCCTGACTTTC,NA,NA,TRBV7-9,TRBJ2-6
CASRDSGANVLTF,TGTGCCAGCAGGGACTCTGGGGCCAACGTCCTGACTTTC,NA,NA,TRBV7-3,TRBJ2-6
CASRWQGRETQYF,TGCGCCAGCAGATGGCAGGGGCGAGAGACCCAGTACTTC,NA,NA,TRBV5-1,TRBJ2-5
CASSYGGGIGNTIYF,TGTGCCAGCAGCTACGGTGGAGGTATTGGAAACACCATATATTTT,NA,NA,TRBV5-6,TRBJ1-3
CASRPLAGVRGANVLTF,TGTGCCAGCCGCCCCCTAGCGGGAGTTCGTGGGGCCAACGTCCTGACTTTC,NA,TRBD2,TRBV27,TRBJ2-6
CASSREQPQHF,TGTGCCAGCTCGAGGGAGCAGCCCCAGCATTTT,NA,NA,TRBV28,TRBJ1-5
CASSVGLAVTDTQYF,TGTGCCAGCAGCGTAGGACTGGCAGTCACAGATACGCAGTATTTT,NA,NA,TRBV9,TRBJ2-3
CATSGAGYGYTF,TGTGCCACCAGCGGGGCGGGCTATGGCTACACCTTC,NA,NA,TRBV28,TRBJ1-2
CASSVLTANEKLFF,TGTGCCAGCAGTGTCCTGACAGCTAATGAAAAACTGTTTTTT,NA,NA,TRBV2,TRBJ1-4
CASSVGESSGNTIYF,TGTGCCAGCTCAGTGGGGGAAAGCTCTGGAAACACCATATATTTT,NA,NA,TRBV18,TRBJ1-3
CASQQGFPGTGELFF,TGTGCCAGCCAACAGGGGTTTCCGGGCACCGGGGAGCTGTTTTTT,NA,TRBD1,TRBV27,TRBJ2-2
CASRWDTQDNTIYF,TGTGCCAGCAGATGGGACACCCAAGATAACACCATATATTTT,NA,NA,TRBV5-4,TRBJ1-3
CSVGGIEQYF,TGCAGCGTTGGAGGGATCGAGCAGTACTTC,NA,NA,TRBV29-1,TRBJ2-7
CASSLAFANAYEQYF,TGCGCCAGCAGCTTGGCATTCGCCAATGCGTACGAGCAGTACTTC,once,NA,TRBV5-1,TRBJ2-7
CASSALGTAGNTIYF,TGTGCCAGCAGCGCCCTCGGGACAGCTGGAAACACCATATATTTT,NA,TRBD1,TRBV9,TRBJ1-3
CASSRSQSGRGADTQYF,TGTGCCAGCAGCCGATCCCAGAGCGGACGGGGGGCAGATACGCAGTATTTT,NA,TRBD2,TRBV28,TRBJ2-3
CASSPSVGEDYTF,TGTGCCAGCTCACCATCAGTCGGTGAGGACTACACCTTC,once,NA,TRBV18,TRBJ1-2
CASSSGTGPYEQYF,TGTGCCAGCAGCTCCGGGACAGGCCCCTACGAGCAGTACTTC,NA,TRBD1,TRBV7-7,TRBJ2-7
CASSTTDRGGTEAFF,TGTGCCAGCAGCACAACGGACCGAGGGGGAACTGAAGCTTTCTTT,NA,NA,TRBV5-5,TRBJ1-1
CASSIGQGGPYEQYF,TGCGCCAGCAGCATAGGACAGGGGGGGCCCTACGAGCAGTACTTC,NA,TRBD1,TRBV5-1,TRBJ2-7
CASSWAGPDEQYF,TGTGCCAGCAGCTGGGCGGGCCCCGACGAGCAGTACTTC,once,NA,TRBV11-2,TRBJ2-7
CATGRQGSSYEQYF,TGTGCCACCGGGCGACAGGGGAGCTCCTACGAGCAGTACTTC,NA,TRBD1,TRBV15,TRBJ2-7
CASSLFQRDRHEQFF,TGTGCCAGCAGTTTGTTCCAGCGGGACAGACATGAGCAGTTCTTC,NA,NA,TRBV6-5,TRBJ2-1
CASSPASWSSYNEQFF,TGTGCCAGCAGCCCGGCTAGCTGGAGCTCCTACAATGAGCAGTTCTTC,NA,NA,TRBV9,TRBJ2-1
CASSPTGFGDQPQHF,TGTGCCAGCTCGCCCACAGGGTTCGGGGATCAGCCCCAGCATTTT,NA,NA,TRBV18,TRBJ1-5
CASSLVAETQYF,TGTGCCAGCAGCTTAGTGGCGGAGACCCAGTACTTC,NA,NA,TRBV11-2,TRBJ2-5
CASSSMGGDEQFF,TGTGCCTCCAGTAGTATGGGTGGGGATGAGCAGTTCTTC,few,NA,TRBV19,TRBJ2-1
CASSSQLGQRNQPQHF,TGTGCCAGCAGTTCACAACTGGGACAGCGCAATCAGCCCCAGCATTTT,NA,TRBD1,TRBV27,TRBJ1-5
CAWSVRGVRETQYF,TGTGCCTGGAGTGTTCGTGGGGTTAGAGAGACCCAGTACTTC,NA,NA,TRBV30,TRBJ2-5
CASSSRGGSDTEAFF,TGTGCCAGCAGCTCCCGAGGGGGCAGCGACACTGAAGCTTTCTTT,NA,TRBD1,TRBV5-5,TRBJ1-1
CASSLRAGGTEAFF,TGTGCCAGCAGCTTACGGGCAGGGGGCACTGAAGCTTTCTTT,NA,TRBD1,TRBV7-3,TRBJ1-1
CASSQGGLAGGNYNEQFF,TGCGCCAGCAGCCAGGGGGGACTAGCGGGAGGGAATTACAATGAGCAGTTCTTC,NA,TRBD2,TRBV4-3,TRBJ2-1